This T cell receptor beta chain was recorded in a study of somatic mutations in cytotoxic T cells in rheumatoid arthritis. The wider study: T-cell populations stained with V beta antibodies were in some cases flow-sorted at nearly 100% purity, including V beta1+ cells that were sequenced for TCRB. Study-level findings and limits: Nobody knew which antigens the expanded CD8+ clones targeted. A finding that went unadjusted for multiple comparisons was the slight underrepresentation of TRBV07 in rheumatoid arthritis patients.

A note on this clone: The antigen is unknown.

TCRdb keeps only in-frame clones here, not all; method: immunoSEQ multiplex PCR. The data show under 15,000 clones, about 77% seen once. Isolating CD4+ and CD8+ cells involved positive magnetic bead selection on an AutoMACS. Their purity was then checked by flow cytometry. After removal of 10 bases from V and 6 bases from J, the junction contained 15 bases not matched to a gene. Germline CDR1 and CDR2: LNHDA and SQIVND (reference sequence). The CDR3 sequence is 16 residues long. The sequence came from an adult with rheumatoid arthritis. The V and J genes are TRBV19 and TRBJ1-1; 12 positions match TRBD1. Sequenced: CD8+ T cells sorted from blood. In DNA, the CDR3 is TGTGCCACCTTTGCACTTCCGGGACAGGGGGCCCCTGAAGCTTTCTTT. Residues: CATFALPGQGAPEAFF.